Listed below are T cell receptor beta chains from one sample, sequenced in a study of blood T cell repertoires in COVID-19. Data came from immunoSEQ multiplex PCR; TCRdb stores just in-frame clones and leaves some out. The table lists about 180,000 clones, approximately 83% of them singletons. Material for sequencing was peripheral blood. The receptors derive from a man aged 45-60 years with active or convalescent COVID-19. The CDR3 runs from the conserved cysteine through the conserved F or W.

V gene | CDR3 protein
TRBV3-1/TRBV3-2 | CASSYLLAGGQETQYF
TRBV19 | CASSSVGVNTEAFF
TRBV6-6 | CASSYPELNTEAFF
TRBV18 | CASSPRAGTYEQYF
TRBV11-3 | CASSAGLAATGELFF
TRBV10-1 | CASSEVAGVSNTGELFF
TRBV28 | CASIEGGTPTNYGYTF
TRBV11-2 | CASSSVGITEAFF
TRBV27 | CASSSTGVAATNEKLFF
TRBV2 | CASIIDRTGGGEQFF
TRBV2 | CASSVQIYEQYF
TRBV5-1 | CASSSSGGLNTGELFF
TRBV30 | CAYWRTGELFF
TRBV2 | CASNERGSSYEQYF
TRBV19 | CASSIGGYSNQPQHF